This entry is about one T cell receptor beta chain. The CDR3 covers 15 residues. Germline V lookup: CDR1 MNHEY, CDR2 SVGAGI. V lost 6 bases to trimming and J lost 4 bases, with 18 bases between them. This sample was included in a study of blood T cell repertoires in COVID-19. Per the original data handling: Estimated nucleated cell counts came from reference gene primer amplification. Only in-frame clones appear in the TCRdb table, and some are missing; sequencing was by immunoSEQ multiplex PCR. That table gives V, J and clone size, and the DNA gave D and trimming. The repertoire has 150,000 to 250,000 clones, 70% to 80% of them found once; the top ten carry roughly 5.6%.

The rearrangement joins TRBV6-5 to TRBJ1-2; TRBD1 might be the D (6 bases). This receptor was taken from a woman aged 35 to 49 with COVID-19, enrolled during active disease. Sequencing input: peripheral blood. Here the CDR3 DNA reads TGTGCCAGCAGCGACCACCTCAGGGGAACCTATGGCTACACCTTC. Translation gives CASSDHLRGTYGYTF.